A single sample gave rise to the 9 T cell receptor beta chains below, sequenced in a study of T cells expressing NK-cell markers. TCRdb reprocessed the 5' RACE reads and stores each CDR3 protein as one record, lacking DNA. This sample's clone table lists approximately 460,000 distinct CDR3 sequences. The sequenced material came from blood T cells: a sorted CD56 or NKG2C T cell subset, CD4+ or CD8+ T cells, or bulk PBMC T cells (not recorded which). The receptors were sampled from a woman aged 18 to 75 in good health.

This rearrangement joins TRBV5-1 to TRBJ2-5; TCRdb lists TRBD1, though no DNA is available to test this call. Germline V gives CDR1 SGHRS, CDR2 YFSETQ. CDR3 size: 14 residues. The CDR3 region is CASTRGERQETQYF.

V usage is TRBV11-1 and J usage is TRBJ2-2; TCRdb returns TRBD2, unconfirmable since there is no DNA. This CDR3 has 15 residues. CDR1 is SGHAT, CDR2 FQDESV, per germline (reference sequence). CDR3 amino acids: CASSWDSLNTGELFF.

The chain joins TRBV4-3 to TRBJ2-3; TCRdb's D call of TRBD1 is untestable without DNA. Germline CDR1 reads LGHNA; CDR2 reads YSLEER. The CDR3 is 14 amino acids. The CDR3 reads CASSRLLNLDTQYF.

The chain links TRBV5-1 to TRBJ2-5; the D gene TCRdb calls, TRBD1, cannot be checked with no DNA. The CDR3 length is 15 residues. CDR1 and CDR2 from the germline V gene are SGHRS and YFSETQ. The CDR3 spells CASGRTGQPQETQYF.

The CDR3 here is CASSAGTRVSEQFF. The rearrangement uses TRBV27 and TRBJ2-1; the TRBD1 assignment by TCRdb is unverifiable without DNA. Per the germline V gene, CDR1 is MNHEY and CDR2 is SMNVEV (reference sequence). The CDR3 spans 14 residues.

V usage is TRBV18 and J usage is TRBJ2-1; the TCRdb call, TRBD2, lacks DNA for checking. The CDR3 runs 15 residues. The germline gives CDR1 KGHSH, CDR2 LQKENI. The CDR3 spells CASSPLRGSYNEQFF.

J is TRBJ2-1 and V is TRBV7-8. This CDR3 has 15 residues. Germline CDR1 is SGHVS and CDR2 is FQNEAQ. This CDR3 reads CASSLVSRVHDEQFF.

This chain joins TRBV4-2 and TRBJ2-7. The CDR3 has 14 amino acids. Per germline, CDR1 LGHNA and CDR2 YNFKEQ. The CDR3 loop is CASSQGPGLNEQNF.

The chain employs TRBV10-2 and TRBJ2-2; lacking DNA, the TRBD2 call made by TCRdb goes unchecked. Per the germline V gene, CDR1 is WSHSY and CDR2 is SAAADI. The CDR3 contains 15 residues. Here the CDR3 reads CASKTSGSYTGELFF.